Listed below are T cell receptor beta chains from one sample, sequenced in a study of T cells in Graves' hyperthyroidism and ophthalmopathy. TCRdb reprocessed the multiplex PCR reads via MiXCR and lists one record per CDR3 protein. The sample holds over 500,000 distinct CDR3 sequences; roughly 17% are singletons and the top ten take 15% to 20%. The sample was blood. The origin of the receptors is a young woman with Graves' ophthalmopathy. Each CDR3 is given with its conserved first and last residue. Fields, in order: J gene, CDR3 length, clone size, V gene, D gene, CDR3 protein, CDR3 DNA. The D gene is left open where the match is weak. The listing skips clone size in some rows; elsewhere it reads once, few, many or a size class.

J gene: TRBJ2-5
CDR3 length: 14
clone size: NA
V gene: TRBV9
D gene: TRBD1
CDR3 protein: CASSVGQGVETQYF
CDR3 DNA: TGTGCCAGCAGCGTAGGACAGGGGGTTGAGACCCAGTACTTC

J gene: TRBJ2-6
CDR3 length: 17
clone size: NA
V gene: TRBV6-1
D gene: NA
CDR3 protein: CASSEYPRSSGANVLTF
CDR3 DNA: TGTGCCAGCAGTGAATACCCCCGCAGCTCTGGGGCCAACGTCCTGACTTTC

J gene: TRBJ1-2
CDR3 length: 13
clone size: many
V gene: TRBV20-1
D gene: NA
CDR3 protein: CSAQPPGGYGYTF
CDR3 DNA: TGCAGTGCTCAACCTCCGGGGGGCTATGGCTACACCTTC

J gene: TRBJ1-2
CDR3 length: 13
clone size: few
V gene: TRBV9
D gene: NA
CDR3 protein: CASSVRDGDGYTF
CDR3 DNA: TGTGCCAGCAGTGTAAGGGACGGCGATGGCTACACCTTC

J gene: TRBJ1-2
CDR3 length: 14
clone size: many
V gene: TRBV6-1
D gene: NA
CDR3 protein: CASSAGSTRVGYTF
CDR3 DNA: TGTGCCAGCAGTGCCGGAAGCACCCGGGTCGGCTACACCTTC

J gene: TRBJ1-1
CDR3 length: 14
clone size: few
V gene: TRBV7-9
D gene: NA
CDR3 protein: CASSLATTGNEAFF
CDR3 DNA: TGTGCCAGCAGCTTAGCGACCACAGGAAATGAAGCTTTCTTT

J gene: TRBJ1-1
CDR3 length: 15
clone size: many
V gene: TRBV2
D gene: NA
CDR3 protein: CASTGSYSRDTEAFF
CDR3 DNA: TGTGCCAGCACAGGCAGCTATAGCCGAGACACTGAAGCTTTCTTT

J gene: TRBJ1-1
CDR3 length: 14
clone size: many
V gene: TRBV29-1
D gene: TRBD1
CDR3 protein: CSVDIGQGTTEAFF
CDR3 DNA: TGCAGCGTTGACATCGGACAGGGGACCACTGAAGCTTTCTTT

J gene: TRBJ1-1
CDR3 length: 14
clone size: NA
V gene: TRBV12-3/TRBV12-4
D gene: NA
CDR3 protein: CASSSSGVGTEAFF
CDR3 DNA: TGTGCCAGCAGTTCAAGTGGGGTTGGCACTGAAGCTTTCTTT

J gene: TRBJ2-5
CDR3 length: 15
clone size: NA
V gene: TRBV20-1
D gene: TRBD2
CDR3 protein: CSARDASGRSETQYF
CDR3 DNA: TGCAGTGCTAGAGATGCTAGCGGGAGAAGTGAGACCCAGTACTTC